Each of the 22 T cell receptor beta chains below was sequenced from the same sample in a study of Graves' ophthalmopathy and Graves' hyperthyroidism. Amplification of TCR beta CDR3 regions used RNA transcripts. HTBI-primed RT-PCR formed the first round, and a multiplex PCR formed the second. TCRdb itself ran the multiplex PCR reads through MiXCR, one entry per CDR3 protein. The sample records 650,000 to 800,000 distinct CDR3 sequences, under 50% being singletons. The specimen was peripheral blood. The origin of the receptors is an adult man with Graves' ophthalmopathy.

This chain uses TRBV9 with TRBJ2-5; 13 bases are shared with TRBD2. CDR3 length: 19 residues. Germline V lookup: CDR1 SGDLS, CDR2 YYNGEE. Unmatched junction bases numbered 17, after V lost 4 bases and J lost 5 bases. CDR3 in amino acids: CASSFIQLAGGSPRETQYF. In nucleotides, the CDR3 is TGTGCCAGCAGCTTCATACAACTAGCGGGGGGGTCCCCCCGGGAGACCCAGTACTTC. Full variable domain (outside the CDR3, taken from reference TRBV9 and TRBJ2-5): DSGVTQTPKHLITATGQRVTLRCSPRSGDLSVYWYQQSLDQGLQFLIQYYNGEERAKGNILERFSAQQFPDLHSELNLSSLELGDSALYFCASSFIQLAGGSPRETQYFGPGTRLLVL.

This clonotype was seen repeatedly, ten times or more. The chain recombines TRBV12-3 or TRBV12-4 with TRBJ1-2, with a possible D match to TRBD1 (5 bases). This CDR3 comprises 13 residues. With 6 bases removed from V and 4 bases from J, the gap between germline ends came to 12 bases. CDR3 in amino acids: CASRERGGYGYTF. CDR3 nucleotides: TGTGCCAGCAGGGAAAGGGGTGGCTATGGCTACACCTTC.

This clonotype was counted at least ten times. The DNA of the CDR3 is TGCGCCAGCAGCTTGGTTAGCGGGGCTGCCTACGAGCAGTACTTC. Protein sequence: CASSLVSGAAYEQYF. This rearrangement joins TRBV5-1 to TRBJ2-7, with 8 nucleotides matching TRBD2. This CDR3 spans 15 amino acids. The ends lost 0 bases at V and 2 bases at J; junction bases unmatched: 4. Germline V gene data show CDR1 as SGHRS and CDR2 as YFSETQ.

The chain employs TRBV7-9 and TRBJ1-4; D might be TRBD1 (6 bases). Between the trimmed V and J ends, which lost 4 bases and 10 bases, there was a span of 28 bases. This CDR3 region has 18 residues. The germline gives CDR1 SEHNR, CDR2 FQNEAQ (reference sequence). CDR3: CASSYDRPTEQWAGKLFF. CDR3 sequence (DNA): TGTGCCAGCAGCTACGACAGGCCGACGGAGCAGTGGGCTGGAAAACTGTTTTTT.

Notes on this clonotype: Compared with germline, one end of the junction differs, possibly owing to a read error. The chain is built from TRBV24-1 and TRBJ2-6, with D uncertain. The germline V gene has CDR1 KGHDR and CDR2 SFDVKD. CDR3 length: 14 amino acids. CDR3: CATSKSSGSNVLTF. The CDR3 coding sequence is TGTGCCACCAGTAAATCGTCTGGGTCCAACGTCCTGACTTTC.

This clonotype was recorded at least ten times. The V and J genes are TRBV2 and TRBJ2-7; D not resolved. The CDR3 consists of 12 residues. V was shortened by 7 bases and J by 0 bases, with 7 bases between the two germline ends. CDR1 and CDR2 from the germline V gene are SNHLY and FYNNEI. CDR3 amino acids: CASTLGSYEQYF. CDR3 DNA sequence: TGTGCCAGCACCCTTGGCTCCTACGAGCAGTACTTC. The full variable domain, completed using reference TRBV2 and TRBJ2-7, is EPEVTQTPSHQVTQMGQEVILRCVPISNHLYFYWYRQILGQKVEFLVSFYNNEISEKSEIFDDQFSVERPDGSNFTLKIRSTKLEDSAMYFCASTLGSYEQYFGPGTRLTVT.

This clonotype was counted ten times or more. This chain uses TRBV7-8 with TRBJ1-4; 9 bases are a match to TRBD1. CDR3 length equals 15 residues. Trimming removed 3 bases from V and 5 bases from J; junction bases left unmatched: 4. CDR1 is SGHVS, CDR2 FQNEAQ, per germline. CDR3 nucleotide sequence: TGTGCCAGCAGCTTTGGGACAGGGAAAAATGAAAAACTGTTTTTT. It codes for CASSFGTGKNEKLFF. Combining the CDR3 with reference TRBV7-8 and TRBJ1-4 gives the whole variable domain GAGVSQSPRYKVAKRGQDVALRCDPISGHVSLFWYQQALGQGPEFLTYFQNEAQLDKSGLPSDRFFAERPEGSVSTLKIQRTQQEDSAVYLCASSFGTGKNEKLFFGSGTQLSVL.

This clonotype came up once. The V call is TRBV9, the J call TRBJ2-3; perhaps TRBD2 as D (5 bases). The CDR3 has 16 amino acids. CDR1 SGDLS and CDR2 YYNGEE come from the germline V gene. The ends were cut back, 2 bases at V and 2 bases at J, with 15 bases in the middle. The CDR3: CASSVGLSTNTDTQYF. The CDR3 region has the DNA TGTGCCAGCAGCGTTGGACTCTCTACGAACACAGATACGCAGTATTTT.

The V call is TRBV2, the J call TRBJ1-1; a possible D gene is TRBD1 (5 bases). V was cut by 6 bases and J by 3 bases, with 17 bases left in between. This CDR3 spans 15 amino acids. Germline CDR1 and CDR2: SNHLY and FYNNEI. DNA for the CDR3: TGTGCCAGCAGATCGGCAGGGTGGTCGGACACTGAAGCTTTCTTT. Its translation: CASRSAGWSDTEAFF.

The rearrangement uses TRBV7-8 and TRBJ2-7; 12 nucleotides line up with TRBD2. Trimming at V came to 1 base and at J to 4 bases, leaving 11 bases not matched to a gene. Germline V gene sequence: CDR1 SGHVS, CDR2 FQNEAQ. This CDR3 has 18 residues. CDR3 sequence: CASSLGAGTSGPLYEQYF. The CDR3, as DNA: TGTGCCAGCAGCTTAGGCGCCGGGACTAGCGGGCCTCTTTACGAGCAGTACTTC.

The genes are TRBV5-5 and TRBJ2-2; TRBD1 matches at 9 bases. Germline CDR1 reads SGHKS; CDR2 reads YYEKEE (reference sequence). The CDR3 contains 16 residues. The ends lost 4 bases at V and 5 bases at J; junction bases unmatched: 9. CDR3 loop: CASSPLGDRETGELFF. The CDR3 DNA follows: TGTGCCAGCAGCCCACTGGGGGACAGGGAAACCGGGGAGCTGTTTTTT. Full variable domain (missing parts from reference TRBV5-5 and TRBJ2-2): DAGVTQSPTHLIKTRGQQVTLRCSPISGHKSVSWYQQVLGQGPQFIFQYYEKEERGRGNFPDRFSARQFPNYSSELNVNALLLGDSALYLCASSPLGDRETGELFFGEGSRLTVL.

V is TRBV7-3 and J is TRBJ2-1; 7 bases align to TRBD2. This CDR3 has 15 residues. With V trimmed by 3 bases and J by 9 bases, 11 bases remained unmatched. Germline lookup yields CDR1 SGHTA and CDR2 FQGTGA. The CDR3 bases are TGTGCCAGCAGCTTGGGGCTAGCGGCCCAGGTTGAGCAGTTCTTC. The encoded protein is CASSLGLAAQVEQFF.

This clonotype was seen many times. V is TRBV10-3 and J is TRBJ1-5; perhaps TRBD1 as D (6 bases). This CDR3 spans 14 amino acids. Germline CDR1 is ENHRY and CDR2 is SYGVKD. The ends were cut back, 8 bases at V and 7 bases at J, with 18 bases in the middle. CDR3 nucleotides: TGTGCCATCGCGGAGGGACACCGATACCAGCCCCAGCATTTT. This gives the protein CAIAEGHRYQPQHF.

This clonotype appeared many times. The chain has TRBV25-1 and TRBJ2-6; TRBD1 agrees at 9 bases. Germline V gives CDR1 MGHDK, CDR2 SYGVNS. The CDR3 covers 17 residues. V was pared by 8 bases and J by 0 bases, with 8 bases of the junction left unmatched. CDR3: CASGRTGALSGANVLTF. The DNA of the CDR3 is TGTGCCAGCGGTAGGACAGGGGCTCTCTCTGGGGCCAACGTCCTGACTTTC.

This sequence joins TRBV5-6 and TRBJ2-7; D is uncertain. Trimming shortened V by 3 bases and J by 0 bases, and 10 bases separated the two germline ends. Germline V CDR1 and CDR2: SGHDT, YYEEEE. CDR3 length equals 14 residues. The CDR3 sequence is CASSWKGNSYEQYF. CDR3 in DNA: TGTGCCAGCAGCTGGAAAGGGAACTCCTACGAGCAGTACTTC.

This clonotype appeared a single time. This may be a read error: a much more frequent sequence differs by one nucleotide. V gene TRBV20-1 combines with J gene TRBJ1-6; D not certain. The CDR3 is made up of 13 amino acids. Germline CDR1 reads DFQATT; CDR2 reads SNEGSKA (reference sequence). CDR3 DNA sequence: TGCAGTGCTAGAACCGGATCTAATTCACCCCTCCTCTTT. It codes for CSARTGSNSPLLF.

V and J are TRBV12-3 or TRBV12-4 and TRBJ2-7; D gene ambiguous. The CDR3 has 14 amino acids. Trimming removed 2 bases from V and 4 bases from J, with 12 bases in between. The chain's CDR3 is CASSLSSLRYEQYF. The CDR3 coding sequence is TGTGCCAGCAGTTTAAGTTCTCTGAGGTACGAGCAGTACTTC.

The DNA for the CDR3 is TGCAGTGCCCCTCTATGGCAGGGGAACACTGAAGCTTTCTTT. Translation: CSAPLWQGNTEAFF. The chain couples TRBV20-1 to TRBJ1-1, with D perhaps TRBD1 (5 bases). Germline V gene data show CDR1 as DFQATT and CDR2 as SNEGSKA (reference sequence). The CDR3 length is 14 residues. Trimming cost V 6 bases and J 1 base, with 15 bases left between them.

The chain employs TRBV6-5 and TRBJ2-7; 9 positions agree with TRBD1. Trimming removed 0 bases from V and 5 bases from J; junction bases left unmatched: 5. CDR1 is MNHEY and CDR2 is SVGAGI in the germline V gene. This CDR3 has 15 amino acids. CDR3: CASSYSIRTGDEQYF. In nucleotides, the CDR3 is TGTGCCAGCAGTTACTCGATTAGGACAGGGGACGAGCAGTACTTC.

A single count supports this clonotype. V usage is TRBV4-1 and J usage is TRBJ2-7; 11 bases are a match to TRBD2. The V gene end was trimmed by 0 bases and the J gene end by 12 bases; junction bases not matched to a gene: 16. The CDR3 extends over 17 amino acids. The germline V gene has CDR1 MGHRA and CDR2 YSYEKL. In DNA form, the CDR3 reads TGCGCCAGCAGCCAAGAGGGTGCGGGACTAGCGGTTCCCAGGCGGTACTTC. Translating gives CASSQEGAGLAVPRRYF.

This clonotype was counted at least ten times. The chain uses TRBV2 and TRBJ1-1; TRBD1 matches 10 bases. The CDR3 is 14 residues long. CDR1 and CDR2 (germline): SNHLY, FYNNEI. Trimming cost V 6 bases and J 5 bases; bases outside gene matches: 6. The DNA for the CDR3 is TGTGCCAGCAGCGTGAGGACAGGGGGGACTGAAGCTTTCTTT. Protein product: CASSVRTGGTEAFF.

The chain has TRBV5-1 and TRBJ2-7; a possible D gene is TRBD1 (8 bases). The germline V gene encodes CDR1 SGHRS and CDR2 YFSETQ. Trimming removed 5 bases from V and 5 bases from J, with 17 bases in between. The CDR3 loop spans 14 amino acids. The CDR3 DNA sequence: TGCGCCAGCAGAGGGTACAGGGGGGGCGACGAGCAGTACTTC. Translation: CASRGYRGGDEQYF.